This T cell receptor beta chain came from a study of blood T cell repertoires in COVID-19. Study details: T cells, B-cell-depleted T cells, or PBMCs supplied cDNA or gDNA.

Sequencing was performed with immunoSEQ multiplex PCR; in TCRdb, only in-frame clones are kept and a portion is missing. The sample holds some 200,000 clones, about nine tenths seen once. This clonotype was sampled from a woman in her thirties or forties with acute COVID-19. The sample taken for sequencing was PBMCs or T cells enriched from blood (not recorded which).

The CDR3 protein is CASSTLTGAEMNTEAFF. CDR3 coding DNA: TGCGCCAGCAGCACCCTGACAGGGGCAGAGATGAACACTGAAGCTTTCTTT. V gene TRBV5-1 combines with J gene TRBJ1-1; TRBD1 agrees at 8 bases. CDR1 is SGHRS and CDR2 is YFSETQ in the germline V gene. Trimming at V came to 4 bases and at J to 0 bases, leaving 11 bases not matched to a gene. This CDR3 spans 17 amino acids.